The 27 T cell receptor beta chains presented below share a single source sample, sequenced in a study of molecular identifiers for immune sequencing clone quantification (dated by TCRdb to 2017 to 2018). Libraries came from PCR. Sequenced using a NextSeq 500. TCRdb passed the public sequencing reads through fastp at Q25 and MiXCR, retaining productive beta sequences. When rows share a CDR3 protein, they turn into one entry using the most common DNA and genes. This sample lists approximately 40,000 distinct CDR3 sequences; roughly 24% were detected once. The ten largest make up about 0.93% of the sample. The specimen sequenced was naive CD8+ T cells from blood, with Jurkat cell RNA spiked in. Sample cell subset or site, as interpreted from the label and publication: FACS-sorted CD8+CD4-CCR7+CD45RA+ naive T cells. These receptors all come from a human donor in good health. Some libraries in this study had Jurkat cell RNA spiked in.

There are many counts of this clonotype. The J gene is TRBJ2-2, the V gene TRBV19; either TRBD1 or TRBD2 may fit D (5 bases each). V was trimmed by 7 bases and J by 2 bases, leaving 11 bases between them. This CDR3 has 14 residues. Germline CDR1 is LNHDA and CDR2 is SQIVND (reference sequence). The CDR3 sequence: CASTWDGNTGELFF. The CDR3 DNA sequence: TGTGCCAGTACCTGGGACGGTAACACCGGGGAGCTGTTTTTT.

On this clonotype: This may come from a read error, since a much larger clone is one base off. The V gene is TRBV28, the J gene TRBJ2-1; 7 nucleotides line up with TRBD2. The germline V gene has CDR1 MDHEN and CDR2 SYDVKM. The CDR3 has 15 residues. The DNA of the CDR3 is TGTGCCAGCAGCTTTAGCGGGCCATCCTACAATGAGCAGTCCTTC. It yields the protein CASSFSGPSYNEQSF.

The chain combines TRBV30 with TRBJ2-3, with 7 bases matching TRBD2. Germline CDR1 reads GTSNPN; CDR2 reads SVGIG (reference sequence). This CDR3 has 15 residues. V was clipped by 6 bases and J by 4 bases; unmatched bases: 13. The DNA of the CDR3 is TGTGCCTGTACTGGACTAGTGGGAGTTTCAGATACGCAGTATTTT. Protein sequence: CACTGLVGVSDTQYF.

In its sample, this clonotype was seen many times. V and J are TRBV6-2 or TRBV6-3 and TRBJ2-3; D unclear. This CDR3 region has 14 residues. Between the trimmed V and J ends, which lost 5 bases and 2 bases, there was a span of 11 bases. The germline CDR1 and CDR2 sequences are MNHEY and SVGEGT. The DNA for the CDR3 is TGTGCCAGCAGTAACGACCAGGACACAGATACGCAGTATTTT. Its protein is CASSNDQDTDTQYF.

In this sample, this clonotype turned up many times. The rearrangement uses TRBV4-3 and TRBJ1-1; 8 bases line up with TRBD1. CDR3 length: 16 amino acids. V was pared by 4 bases and J by 4 bases, with 11 bases of the junction left unmatched. Germline V gene data show CDR1 as LGHNA and CDR2 as YSLEER. CDR3 sequence reads: CASSLGQALQGTEAFF. CDR3 DNA: TGCGCCAGCAGCCTGGGACAGGCGTTGCAGGGCACTGAAGCTTTCTTT.

This clonotype was seen ten or more times. V and J are TRBV28 and TRBJ2-6; tentative D call: TRBD1 (5 bases). The germline CDR1 and CDR2 sequences are MDHEN and SYDVKM. V was pared by 3 bases and J by 4 bases, with 16 bases between. The CDR3 spans 17 residues. The CDR3 loop is CASSFPRDLRGANVLTF. The CDR3 DNA is TGTGCCAGCAGTTTCCCCAGGGATCTTAGAGGGGCCAACGTCCTGACTTTC.

As to this clonotype: Just one base apart from a much larger clone, this may be a read error. The genes are TRBV27 and TRBJ1-5; the match to TRBD1 covers 12 bases. In germline, CDR1 is MNHEY, CDR2 SMNVEV (reference sequence). The CDR3 length is 14 residues. The CDR3 protein is CAGRGQGANQPQHF. In DNA, the CDR3 is TGTGCCGGCAGGGGACAGGGGGCAAATCAGCCCCAGCATTTT.

This clonotype was observed many times. The chain recombines TRBV19 with TRBJ2-3; TRBD2 agrees at 14 bases. CDR1 is LNHDA and CDR2 is SQIVND in the germline V gene (reference sequence). The CDR3 has 15 residues. V shed 11 bases, J shed 4 bases, and the junction held 8 bases outside the gene matches. The CDR3 bases are TGTGCCGGGGGGACTAGCGGGAGTTACGCAGATACGCAGTATTTT. It translates to CAGGTSGSYADTQYF.

This clonotype has ten or more counts. The rearrangement links TRBV6-2 or TRBV6-3 to TRBJ1-2; D uncertain. The CDR3 consists of 15 residues. Germline CDR1 reads MNHEY; CDR2 reads SVGEGT. The ends were cut back, 6 bases at V and 6 bases at J, with 20 bases in the middle. The CDR3 bases are TGTGCCAGCAGCTCACGGGTATCCTACGTGGATGGCTACACCTTC. Translation: CASSSRVSYVDGYTF.

This clonotype was seen a few times. This rearrangement joins TRBV9 to TRBJ1-5; no reliable D call. Germline assignment: CDR1 SGDLS and CDR2 YYNGEE. The V end was cut by 0 bases, the J end by 0 bases, with 13 bases between. The CDR3 has 17 amino acids. CDR3 nucleotides: TGTGCCAGCAGCGTAGGGGCGGGCCTCTATAGCAATCAGCCCCAGCATTTT. Its translation: CASSVGAGLYSNQPQHF. Using reference TRBV9 and TRBJ1-5 for the parts outside the CDR3, the full variable domain is DSGVTQTPKHLITATGQRVTLRCSPRSGDLSVYWYQQSLDQGLQFLIQYYNGEERAKGNILERFSAQQFPDLHSELNLSSLELGDSALYFCASSVGAGLYSNQPQHFGDGTRLSIL.

This clonotype was seen a few times. This chain joins TRBV18 and TRBJ2-7; D not certain. The CDR3 sequence is 13 residues long. From germline, CDR1 is KGHSH and CDR2 LQKENI. V gave up 3 bases and J gave up 3 bases, with 9 bases separating them. Here the CDR3 reads CASSPNEIYEQYF. The CDR3 nucleotides read TGTGCCAGCTCACCCAATGAGATCTACGAGCAGTACTTC. Full variable domain (remainder filled in from reference TRBV18 and TRBJ2-7): NAGVMQNPRHLVRRRGQEARLRCSPMKGHSHVYWYRQLPEEGLKFMVYLQKENIIDESGMPKERFSAEFPKEGPSILRIQQVVRGDSAAYFCASSPNEIYEQYFGPGTRLTVT.

V usage is TRBV9 and J usage is TRBJ2-3; the D gene is possibly TRBD1 (5 bases). Germline V gives CDR1 SGDLS, CDR2 YYNGEE. The length of the CDR3 is 16 residues. V was cut by 0 bases and J by 2 bases, with 13 bases left in between. CDR3 residues: CASSVVDQGYTDTQYF. The CDR3 DNA follows: TGTGCCAGCAGCGTAGTAGATCAGGGCTACACAGATACGCAGTATTTT.

This clonotype was observed a handful of times. The chain recombines TRBV27 with TRBJ1-2, with D hard to call. CDR3 size: 14 residues. Germline assignment: CDR1 MNHEY and CDR2 SMNVEV (reference sequence). V gave up 0 bases and J gave up 0 bases, with 5 bases separating them. The CDR3 nucleotides read TGTGCCAGCAGTTTATCCGGAACTAACTATGGCTACACCTTC. Its protein product is CASSLSGTNYGYTF.

The CDR3 region has the DNA TGTGCCAGCAGCCAAATCGCGGGGTCCGATGCGGAGCCCCCGTACTTC. Its protein product is CASSQIAGSDAEPPYF. The chain is built from TRBV3-1 and TRBJ2-5, with D possibly matching TRBD2 (6 bases). Trimming left V 2 bases short and J 13 bases short, with 26 bases between. Per germline, CDR1 LGHDT and CDR2 YNNKEL (reference sequence). The CDR3 length is 16 residues.

This clonotype was seen at least ten times. V and J are TRBV7-9 and TRBJ1-1; a weak D match, TRBD1 (6 bases). Trimming shortened V by 5 bases and J by 5 bases, and 15 bases separated the two germline ends. The CDR3 has 14 amino acids. Germline V gives CDR1 SEHNR, CDR2 FQNEAQ (reference sequence). In DNA form, the CDR3 reads TGTGCCAGCAGCGCTCCACAGGGAGGGACTGAAGCTTTCTTT. It encodes CASSAPQGGTEAFF.

This clonotype turned up a few times. With a much larger clone just one base away, this may be a read error. CDR3 bases: TGCAGTGCTCTAAGCCGGGACAGGGCTATGGTCTCCGGGCAGTACTTC. It codes for CSALSRDRAMVSGQYF. The gene calls are TRBV20-1 and TRBJ2-7; 9 positions agree with TRBD1. The CDR3 has 16 residues. With 5 bases clipped from V and 9 bases from J, the junction kept 20 bases outside the gene matches. Germline V gene data show CDR1 as DFQATT and CDR2 as SNEGSKA (reference sequence).

As to this clonotype: This may be a read error, as it is one base from a much larger clone. The gene calls are TRBV19 and TRBJ2-5; the D gene is possibly TRBD2 (6 bases). The germline V and J ends were trimmed by 5 bases and 9 bases, with 22 bases remaining between them. This CDR3 contains 15 residues. The germline V gene has CDR1 LNHDA and CDR2 SQIVND (reference sequence). CDR3 sequence (DNA): TGTGCCAGTAGTCCCGAAGGATCTTCGTGGGAGGCCCAGTACTTC. Translation: CASSPEGSSWEAQYF.

Of note for this clonotype: A read error is possible here, since a much larger clone lies one base away. The chain has TRBV19 and TRBJ2-2; the D gene is possibly TRBD1 (6 bases). Per the germline V gene, CDR1 is LNHDA and CDR2 is SQIVND (reference sequence). The CDR3 is made up of 16 amino acids. The CDR3 coding sequence is TGTGCCAGTTGTATAGGCAGGACAGCCAATCCCGGGGAGCTGTTTTTT. Protein: CASCIGRTANPGELFF.

This clonotype has a count of ten or more. DNA of the CDR3: TGCAGCGTTGTATCCGGGGACGCCTACGAGCAGTACTTC. This gives the protein CSVVSGDAYEQYF. The rearrangement uses TRBV29-1 and TRBJ2-7; D may match TRBD1 or TRBD2 (5 bases each). The CDR3 is 13 residues long. The germline V gene has CDR1 SQVTM and CDR2 ANQGSEA. V gave up 4 bases and J gave up 2 bases, with 12 bases separating them.

With regard to this clonotype: Just one base apart from a much larger clone, this may be a read error. The V and J genes are TRBV15 and TRBJ1-4; no clear D gene. This CDR3 is built from 15 residues. Deletions cut 6 bases from V and 10 bases from J, with 21 bases between. The V gene's germline CDR1 is LNHNV and CDR2 YYDKDF (reference sequence). The CDR3 region has the DNA TGTGCCACCAGTCCCGCGAACAGCACGGCCGGAAAACTGTTTTTT. This encodes CATSPANSTAGKLFF. Combining the CDR3 with reference TRBV15 and TRBJ1-4 gives the whole variable domain DAMVIQNPRYQVTQFGKPVTLSCSQTLNHNVMYWYQQKSSQAPKLLFHYYDKDFNNEADTPDNFQSRRPNTSFCFLDIRSPGLGDTAMYLCATSPANSTAGKLFFGSGTQLSVL.

The J gene is TRBJ2-1, the V gene TRBV24-1; D not certain. The CDR3 spans 13 residues. Germline V CDR1 and CDR2: KGHDR, SFDVKD. V dropped 4 bases and J dropped 4 bases, with 7 bases sitting between them. The CDR3 reads CATSETPYNEQFF. In DNA, the CDR3 is TGTGCCACCAGTGAAACGCCTTACAATGAGCAGTTCTTC.

This clonotype was found many times. The chain couples TRBV5-6 to TRBJ2-3; D gene ambiguous. This CDR3 is built from 15 residues. Germline values: CDR1 SGHDT, CDR2 YYEEEE. Trimming removed 1 base at V and 2 bases at J, with 11 bases between. The CDR3 sequence: CASSLTSDLTDTQYF. CDR3 in DNA: TGTGCCAGCAGCTTGACGAGTGACCTCACAGATACGCAGTATTTT.

This clonotype was counted at least ten times. J is TRBJ2-1 and V is TRBV2; D uncertain. Deletions cut 6 bases from V and 8 bases from J, with 14 bases between. This CDR3 has 13 residues. From germline, CDR1 is SNHLY and CDR2 FYNNEI. The CDR3 coding sequence is TGTGCCAGCAGCCTCGAGGACGGGCATGAGCAGTTCTTC. Residues: CASSLEDGHEQFF.

This clonotype was detected ten times or more. J is TRBJ2-3 and V is TRBV12-3 or TRBV12-4; D may correspond to TRBD1 or TRBD2 (5 bases each). The CDR3 covers 13 residues. Trimming stripped 7 bases from V and 2 bases from J, with 10 bases between. The DNA for the CDR3 is TGTGCCAGCACCCGGGACCCCACAGATACGCAGTATTTT. Its protein is CASTRDPTDTQYF.

About this clonotype: Germline is not matched at one junction end, which may reflect a read error. This chain joins TRBV9 and TRBJ1-4; tentative D call: TRBD1 (6 bases). CDR1 SGDLS and CDR2 YYNGEE come from the germline V gene. CDR3 length equals 16 residues. For the CDR3, the DNA is TGTGCCAGCAGCGAAGGGGACACCGCAACTAATGAAAAACCGTTTTTT. Amino acid sequence: CASSEGDTATNEKPFF.

Comments on this clonotype: A much larger clonotype is one base distant, so this may be a read error. The genes are TRBV28 and TRBJ2-5, with D possibly matching TRBD2 (6 bases). With 7 bases removed from V and 0 bases from J, the gap between germline ends came to 15 bases. The CDR3 loop spans 15 amino acids. Germline values: CDR1 MDHEN, CDR2 SYDVKM. The DNA of the CDR3 is TGTGCCAGCAATATAGGCGGGACGTACCAAGAGACCCAGTACTTC. Residues: CASNIGGTYQETQYF.

Details on this clonotype: A much larger clone sits a single nucleotide away, making a read error possible. Since no conserved phenylalanine or tryptophan closes the CDR3, a read error is the likely cause. The chain combines TRBV11-2 with TRBJ1-1; 9 positions match TRBD1. The CDR3 covers 14 residues. Germline V CDR1 and CDR2: SGHAT, FQNNGV. With 5 bases clipped from V and 6 bases from J, the junction kept 7 bases outside the gene matches. The CDR3 coding sequence is TGTGCCAGCAGCGAATTTAACAGGGGGCCTGAAGCTTTCTCT. The encoded protein is CASSEFNRGPEAFS.